This TCR beta chain was found in a study of identical twins. TCRdb ran MiXCR on the 5' RACE reads and lists one entry per CDR3 protein. The sample consists of hundreds of thousands of distinct CDR3 sequences, roughly 7.2% of them appearing once. General study points: Less excess twin sharing appeared in beta out-of-frame sequences.

This clonotype occurred a few times. Its specificity is not known. The sample was also reused in another study, on yellow fever vaccine responses in identical twins.

This clonotype was obtained from a young woman in good health. Sequences were obtained from PBMCs.

The CDR3 DNA reads TGTGCCAGCAGTCCCGATTATAGCGGGAGGTTCTACAACATTCAGTACTTC. It codes for CASSPDYSGRFYNIQYF. The chain couples TRBV6-1 to TRBJ2-4, with 10 bases that match TRBD2. J gave up 7 bases and V 5 bases, and 14 bases lay outside the gene matches. CDR1 and CDR2 (germline): MNHNS, SASEGT. CDR3 length: 17 residues.